The present TCR beta chain was sequenced within a study of post-analysis software for immune sequencing data. Turning to this clonotype: Its antigen is unknown.

Study-level points and caveats: Diversity measured as normalized Chao1 was significantly lower in multiple sclerosis patients than in controls. A handful of TRBV segments were more frequent in patients than controls; TRBV5-6, TRBV5-1 and TRBV20-1 belonged to this group.

V lost 1 base and J lost 7, with 10 bases in between. The CDR3 length is 13 residues. Carried by the TCR beta cDNA libraries were unique molecular identifiers. TCRdb re-called the PCR reads with MiXCR, one entry per CDR3 protein. The repertoire holds fewer than 850,000 distinct CDR3 sequences, with 25% to 30% as singletons. The sample was blood. The source of this sequence is a girl under 18 with multiple sclerosis. V is TRBV12-3 or TRBV12-4 and J is TRBJ1-1; D is undetermined. CDR3 nucleotide sequence: TGTGCCAGCAGTTTAGAAAGGAGGGTTGAAGCTTTCTTT. Its translation: CASSLERRVEAFF.